This T cell receptor (beta chain) stems from a study of blood T cells in healthy people across ages. Then a second PCR, running roughly 7 to 11 cycles, was carried out with a sample-barcoded 5' primer and a J-beta primer mix. Using its own MiXCR run on the 5' RACE reads, TCRdb lists one record per CDR3 protein. The repertoire holds roughly 1,700,000 distinct CDR3 sequences, with 25% to 30% as singletons. CDR1 and CDR2 (germline): ENHRY, SYGVKD. CDR3 length: 16 amino acids. The chain links TRBV10-3 to TRBJ2-4; 7 nucleotides match TRBD1. The tail of the sequence fits TRBJ2-7 better, so the J call may be wrong. The specimen was blood. The source of this sequence is a woman aged 30 to 39 in good health. DNA for the CDR3: TGTGCCATCAGTGAGTCTCTGGCAGGGGGAACCTACGAGCAGTACTTC. Residues: CAISESLAGGTYEQYF.